Following are 30 T cell receptor beta chains from one sample sequenced in a study of cytomegalovirus exposure and HLA in healthy donors listed by TCRdb under 2017. The receptor library was made with the immunoSEQ multiplex PCR assay. For the multiplex PCR, a mixture combining 60 forward primers for TCR Vbeta segments and 13 reverse primers for TCR Jbeta segments was used. TCRdb re-hosts the immuneACCESS table, in-frame sequences only. Its copies lack some clones; in the studies checked, an unresolved V gene accounts for under half of them, and the cause for the rest is not known. This sample holds about 97,000 clones; 63% were observed only once. The ten largest account for more than 4.5% of the sample. Sequencing was performed on PBMCs. These receptors originate from a human donor in good health.

This chain connects TRBV6-5 to TRBJ2-2, with a tentative D call TRBD2 (6 bases). The CDR3 runs to 15 residues. The ends were cut back, 4 bases at V and 5 bases at J, with 14 bases in the middle. The germline V gene encodes CDR1 MNHEY and CDR2 SVGAGI. CDR3 in DNA: TGTGCCAGCAGTTTCCGGGAGAGGGGTACCGGGGAGCTGTTTTTT. Translation: CASSFRERGTGELFF.

This sequence joins TRBV6-1 and TRBJ2-1, with TRBD2 matching over 12 bases. This CDR3 spans 15 amino acids. Losses at the gene ends were 6 bases for V and 6 bases for J; bases not matched to a gene: 6. Germline values: CDR1 MNHNS, CDR2 SASEGT. DNA of the CDR3: TGTGCCAGCAGGAGCGCTAGCGGGAGGGGCAATGAGCAGTTCTTC. Protein sequence: CASRSASGRGNEQFF.

V gene TRBV29-1 combines with J gene TRBJ2-1; 12 positions agree with TRBD2. V trimming: 1 base; J trimming: 4 bases; junction bases outside the gene matches: 8. The CDR3 is made up of 17 amino acids. The V gene's germline CDR1 is SQVTM and CDR2 ANQGSEA. The CDR3 spells CSVEGLAGAHSYNEQFF. The CDR3 region has the DNA TGCAGCGTTGAAGGACTAGCGGGAGCCCACTCTTACAATGAGCAGTTCTTC.

The V and J genes are TRBV4-2 and TRBJ2-5, with TRBD1 matching 10 bases. This CDR3 region has 14 residues. In germline, CDR1 is LGHNA, CDR2 YNFKEQ. V was pared by 4 bases and J by 5 bases, with 4 bases of the junction left unmatched. The chain's CDR3 is CASSPGTGDETQYF. The CDR3 region has the DNA TGTGCCAGCAGCCCGGGGACAGGGGACGAGACCCAGTACTTC.

This chain joins TRBV10-3 and TRBJ2-3; 8 bases are a match to TRBD2. The J segment lost 3 bases and the V segment lost 5 bases, leaving 7 bases of the junction unmatched. Per germline, CDR1 ENHRY and CDR2 SYGVKD. The CDR3 loop spans 15 amino acids. The CDR3 DNA is TGTGCCATCAGTTCTTCCGGGAGGGATACAGATACGCAGTATTTT. This encodes CAISSSGRDTDTQYF.

The chain joins TRBV4-2 to TRBJ2-7; 11 bases map to TRBD2. The CDR3 contains 15 residues. V shed 3 bases, J shed 6 bases, and the junction held 7 bases outside the gene matches. From germline, CDR1 is LGHNA and CDR2 YNFKEQ. CDR3: CASSQGLADFVEQYF. Here the CDR3 DNA reads TGTGCCAGCAGCCAGGGACTAGCGGACTTTGTCGAGCAGTACTTC.

The gene calls are TRBV18 and TRBJ2-5; 15 bases are a match to TRBD2. Germline V gene lookup returns CDR1 KGHSH and CDR2 LQKENI. The CDR3 has 15 amino acids. The V and J ends lost 3 bases and 4 bases, in that order; junction bases with no gene match: 0. The CDR3 reads CASSPGLAGGETQYF. CDR3 nucleotide sequence: TGTGCCAGCTCACCGGGACTAGCGGGAGGAGAGACCCAGTACTTC.

The chain combines TRBV7-9 with TRBJ1-3; 7 positions match TRBD1. CDR1 and CDR2 from the germline V gene are SEHNR and FQNEAQ (reference sequence). The CDR3 extends over 17 amino acids. V lost 1 base, J lost 0 bases, and 6 bases stayed unmatched. The CDR3 DNA sequence: TGTGCCAGCAGCTTAGTCCCTGACAGGGACTCTGGAAACACCATATATTTT. Its protein product is CASSLVPDRDSGNTIYF.

V usage is TRBV4-2 and J usage is TRBJ2-1; no definite D call. Germline values: CDR1 LGHNA, CDR2 YNFKEQ. The CDR3 is 15 residues long. V lost 0 bases to trimming and J lost 3 bases, with 9 bases between them. The CDR3 nucleotides are TGTGCCAGCAGCCAAGATCGAAGCGACTACAATGAGCAGTTCTTC. As protein: CASSQDRSDYNEQFF.

This clone was counted a few times. The chain has TRBV7-6 and TRBJ1-1; the D gene is possibly TRBD1 (6 bases). Deletions cut 3 bases from V and 1 base from J, with 18 bases between. This CDR3 region has 17 residues. CDR1 SGHVS and CDR2 FNYEAQ come from the germline V gene. CDR3 in DNA: TGTGCCAGCAGCTTCTCCCTAGACTCGACAGGGAACACTGAAGCTTTCTTT. It encodes CASSFSLDSTGNTEAFF.

This chain connects TRBV12-2 to TRBJ1-1. TRBV12-2 is annotated as a pseudogene. The CDR3 contains 11 residues. The CDR3 protein is CASRLGSAAFF. CDR3 nucleotides: TGTGCAAGTCGCTTGGGTAGCGCAGCTTTCTTT.

V gene TRBV6-5 combines with J gene TRBJ2-7, with TRBD2 identical over 7 bases. This CDR3 has 14 residues. With 7 bases clipped from V and 9 bases from J, the junction kept 15 bases outside the gene matches. Looked up from germline, CDR1 is MNHEY and CDR2 is SVGAGI. CDR3 loop: CASTNRPASGGQYF. In nucleotides, the CDR3 is TGTGCCAGCACTAACCGGCCCGCATCGGGAGGGCAGTACTTC.

The chain uses TRBV5-8 and TRBJ2-3, with 8 positions matching TRBD1. The CDR3 spans 17 residues. Per germline, CDR1 SGHTS and CDR2 YDEGEE. V trimming: 1 base; J trimming: 2 bases; junction bases outside the gene matches: 9. The CDR3 loop is CASSLFATGASTDTQYF. The CDR3 DNA is TGTGCCAGCAGCTTGTTCGCGACAGGGGCCTCCACAGATACGCAGTATTTT. Based on the CDR3 plus reference TRBV5-8 and TRBJ2-3, the full variable domain is EAGVTQSPTHLIKTRGQQATLRCSPISGHTSVYWYQQALGLGLQFLLWYDEGEERNRGNFPPRFSGRQFPNYSSELNVNALELEDSALYLCASSLFATGASTDTQYFGPGTRLTVL.

The V gene is TRBV11-3, the J gene TRBJ2-7, with 8 bases that match TRBD1. Germline CDR1 SGHNT, CDR2 YENEEA. This CDR3 region has 14 residues. The trim removed 5 bases at V and 2 bases at J, leaving 5 bases unmatched. The DNA of the CDR3 is TGTGCCAGCAGCATAGGACAGGGAGCCTACGAGCAGTACTTC. This sequence encodes CASSIGQGAYEQYF.

This clone is a singleton in its sample. The chain has TRBV5-1 and TRBJ2-7; 7 positions agree with TRBD1. V shed 3 bases, J shed 0 bases, and the junction held 3 bases outside the gene matches. Germline V gene sequence: CDR1 SGHRS, CDR2 YFSETQ. This CDR3 contains 14 residues. The CDR3 loop reads CASSYDRASYEQYF. The CDR3 DNA sequence: TGCGCCAGCAGCTATGACAGGGCCTCCTACGAGCAGTACTTC.

The J gene is TRBJ2-1, the V gene TRBV29-1, with D perhaps TRBD1 (6 bases). CDR1 and CDR2 from the germline V gene are SQVTM and ANQGSEA. V lost 6 bases and J lost 3, with 21 bases in between. The CDR3 sequence is 16 residues long. CDR3: CSVTRDTSFGYNEQFF. DNA for the CDR3: TGCAGCGTGACCCGGGACACCTCTTTCGGCTACAATGAGCAGTTCTTC.

Only a few counts were recorded for this clone. The V gene is TRBV29-1, the J gene TRBJ2-7, with 14 bases fitting TRBD2. Germline-derived CDR1 and CDR2 are SQVTM and ANQGSEA. J gave up 4 bases and V 2 bases, and 10 bases lay outside the gene matches. This CDR3 spans 17 amino acids. CDR3 bases: TGCAGCGTTGAATTGGGGACTAGCGGGAGACAGAGGTACGAGCAGTACTTC. Translation gives CSVELGTSGRQRYEQYF.

In this sample, this clone turned up a few times. The J gene is TRBJ1-4, the V gene TRBV18; the D is unclear. Germline CDR1 and CDR2: KGHSH and LQKENI. The CDR3 spans 15 residues. Trimming pared 3 bases from V and 2 bases from J, leaving 10 bases between. CDR3: CASSPLTGTNEKLFF. The CDR3 DNA reads as TGTGCCAGCTCACCCCTGACGGGGACTAATGAAAAACTGTTTTTT. Full variable domain (remainder filled in from reference TRBV18 and TRBJ1-4): NAGVMQNPRHLVRRRGQEARLRCSPMKGHSHVYWYRQLPEEGLKFMVYLQKENIIDESGMPKERFSAEFPKEGPSILRIQQVVRGDSAAYFCASSPLTGTNEKLFFGSGTQLSVL.

Sample share makes this clone medium-sized. V gene TRBV6-4 combines with J gene TRBJ2-1; D unclear. Germline assignment: CDR1 MRHNA and CDR2 SNTAGT. The CDR3 is made up of 13 amino acids. Trimming pared 6 bases from V and 8 bases from J, leaving 14 bases between. CDR3 coding DNA: TGTGCCAGCAGCGCCGGAGATGTGGATGAGCAGTTCTTC. Its translation: CASSAGDVDEQFF.

This clone has just a few counts. V is TRBV27 and J is TRBJ2-5; TRBD2 agrees at 11 bases. CDR3 length: 17 residues. The V gene end was trimmed by 5 bases and the J gene end by 5 bases; junction bases not matched to a gene: 13. Per germline, CDR1 MNHEY and CDR2 SMNVEV (reference sequence). The CDR3 nucleotides read TGTGCCAGCAGTCCGATGACTAGCGGGACTTGGAGGGAGACCCAGTACTTC. Its protein product is CASSPMTSGTWRETQYF.

Only one count was recorded for this clone. V usage is TRBV5-4 and J usage is TRBJ2-5, with 7 bases matching TRBD2. The J call may be incorrect, as the DNA end agrees better with TRBJ2-7. The CDR3 sequence is 15 residues long. Germline CDR1 and CDR2: SGHNT and YYREEE (reference sequence). The CDR3 DNA follows: TGTGCCAGCAGCTTGGACGGCGGGGGTCGCTACGAGCAGTACTTC. Translated: CASSLDGGGRYEQYF.

The chain has TRBV5-4 and TRBJ1-1; D is perhaps TRBD1 (5 bases). The CDR3 runs 13 residues. Germline V gene data show CDR1 as SGHNT and CDR2 as YYREEE (reference sequence). V was pared by 4 bases and J by 1 base, with 8 bases between. CDR3 in DNA: TGTGCCAGCAGCCCCACAGGGAACACTGAAGCTTTCTTT. As protein: CASSPTGNTEAFF.

Only one count was recorded for this clone. In nucleotides, the CDR3 is TGCGCCAGCAGTACGATGTCTAGCGGGATGGTGTACAATGAGCAGTTCTTC. Its protein is CASSTMSSGMVYNEQFF. This rearrangement joins TRBV10-2 to TRBJ2-1; TRBD2 matches 9 bases. The CDR3 has 17 residues. The V segment lost 5 bases and the J segment 4 bases; nucleotides outside the gene matches: 12. The V gene's germline CDR1 is WSHSY and CDR2 SAAADI.

This clone occurred once. This chain links TRBV5-1 with TRBJ1-1, with D perhaps matching TRBD1 (5 bases). CDR1 is SGHRS and CDR2 is YFSETQ in the germline V gene. The CDR3 sequence is 14 residues long. V was cut by 1 base and J by 1 base, with 8 bases left in between. CDR3 nucleotide sequence: TGCGCCAGCAGCTTGAACGGGGGGAACACTGAAGCTTTCTTT. This codes for CASSLNGGNTEAFF.

This chain joins TRBV5-1 and TRBJ2-4; TRBD2 matches at 13 bases. Germline CDR1 SGHRS, CDR2 YFSETQ. V shed 4 bases and J 6 bases; nucleotides not matched to a gene: 10. The CDR3 consists of 17 residues. CDR3 in DNA: TGCGCCAGCAGCATCGGACTAGCGGGAGCGATGGGAAACATTCAGTACTTC. Its translation: CASSIGLAGAMGNIQYF.

This clone was seen more than once but under ten times. The CDR3 sequence: CASSVGDYTGELFF. Written as DNA, the CDR3 is TGTGCCAGCAGCGTAGGAGACTACACCGGGGAGCTGTTTTTT. V and J are TRBV9 and TRBJ2-2, with D uncertain. The CDR3 extends over 14 amino acids. V was trimmed by 0 bases and J by 3 bases, leaving 6 bases between them. Germline-derived CDR1 and CDR2 are SGDLS and YYNGEE.

This CDR3 reads CASSELAGGGTDTQYF. CDR3 sequence (DNA): TGTGCCAGCAGTGAATTGGCGGGAGGGGGCACAGATACGCAGTATTTT. The chain employs TRBV6-1 and TRBJ2-3; TRBD2 aligns across 9 bases. The V segment lost 2 bases and the J segment 1 base; nucleotides outside the gene matches: 4. CDR1 and CDR2 (germline): MNHNS, SASEGT. The CDR3 is made up of 16 amino acids.

The chain links TRBV30 to TRBJ1-5; D is uncertain. The germline V and J ends were trimmed by 0 bases and 4 bases, with 7 bases remaining between them. CDR3 length: 13 residues. Germline lookup yields CDR1 GTSNPN and CDR2 SVGIG (reference sequence). Here the CDR3 reads CAWSVMTNQPQHF. CDR3 DNA sequence: TGTGCCTGGAGTGTGATGACTAATCAGCCCCAGCATTTT.

The rearrangement joins TRBV7-8 to TRBJ1-5; 7 bases are shared with TRBD1. The junction had 14 bases not matched to a gene; V was cut back by 4 bases and J by 5 bases. The germline V gene has CDR1 SGHVS and CDR2 FQNEAQ. The CDR3 loop spans 17 amino acids. DNA of the CDR3: TGTGCCAGCAGCTCCAGTATAGGGACAGTGGTACATCAGCCCCAGCATTTT. The encoded protein is CASSSSIGTVVHQPQHF. Supplemented by reference TRBV7-8 and TRBJ1-5, the full variable domain reads GAGVSQSPRYKVAKRGQDVALRCDPISGHVSLFWYQQALGQGPEFLTYFQNEAQLDKSGLPSDRFFAERPEGSVSTLKIQRTQQEDSAVYLCASSSSIGTVVHQPQHFGDGTRLSIL.

The V gene is TRBV19, the J gene TRBJ2-1; tentative D call: TRBD2 (6 bases). V was trimmed by 5 bases and J by 2 bases, leaving 13 bases between them. Germline-derived CDR1 and CDR2 are LNHDA and SQIVND (reference sequence). This CDR3 is 15 amino acids long. In nucleotides, the CDR3 is TGTGCCAGTAGTCACGGGGGAGCGGCCTACAATGAGCAGTTCTTC. Residues: CASSHGGAAYNEQFF.